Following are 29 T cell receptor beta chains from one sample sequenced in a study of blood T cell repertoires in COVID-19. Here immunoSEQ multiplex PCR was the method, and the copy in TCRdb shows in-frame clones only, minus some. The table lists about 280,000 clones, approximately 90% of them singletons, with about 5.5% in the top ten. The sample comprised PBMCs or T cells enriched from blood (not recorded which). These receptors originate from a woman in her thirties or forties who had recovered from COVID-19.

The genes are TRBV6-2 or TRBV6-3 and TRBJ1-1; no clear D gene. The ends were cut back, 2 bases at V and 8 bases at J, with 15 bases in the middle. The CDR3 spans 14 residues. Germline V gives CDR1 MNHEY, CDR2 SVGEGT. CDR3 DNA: TGTGCCAGCAGTTACGCGAGGGTCCGCGGGGAAGCTTTCTTT. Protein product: CASSYARVRGEAFF.

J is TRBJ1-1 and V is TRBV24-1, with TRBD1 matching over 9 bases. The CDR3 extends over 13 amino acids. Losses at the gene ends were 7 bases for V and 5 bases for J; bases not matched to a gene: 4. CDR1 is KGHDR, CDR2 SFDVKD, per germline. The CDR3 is CATRGTGRTEAFF. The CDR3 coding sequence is TGTGCCACCAGGGGGACAGGGAGGACTGAAGCTTTCTTT.

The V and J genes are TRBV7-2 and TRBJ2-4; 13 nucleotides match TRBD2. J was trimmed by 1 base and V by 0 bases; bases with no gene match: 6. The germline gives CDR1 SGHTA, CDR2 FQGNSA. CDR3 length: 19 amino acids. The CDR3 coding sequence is TGTGCCAGCAGCTTAGCGGGGACTAGCGGGGAGGGGGCCAAAAACATTCAGTACTTC. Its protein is CASSLAGTSGEGAKNIQYF.

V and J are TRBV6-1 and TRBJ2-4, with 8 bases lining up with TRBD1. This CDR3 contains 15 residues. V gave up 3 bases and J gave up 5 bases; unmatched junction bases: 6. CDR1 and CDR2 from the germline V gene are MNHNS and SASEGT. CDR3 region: CASSDRQGAQNIQYF. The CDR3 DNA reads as TGTGCCAGCAGTGATCGGCAGGGGGCCCAAAACATTCAGTACTTC.

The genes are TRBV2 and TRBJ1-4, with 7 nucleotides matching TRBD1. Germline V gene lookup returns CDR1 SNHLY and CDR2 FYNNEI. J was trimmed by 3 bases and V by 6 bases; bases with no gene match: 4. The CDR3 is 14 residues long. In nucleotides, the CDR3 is TGTGCCAGCAGATACAGGGGCCCTAATGAAAAACTGTTTTTT. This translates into CASRYRGPNEKLFF.

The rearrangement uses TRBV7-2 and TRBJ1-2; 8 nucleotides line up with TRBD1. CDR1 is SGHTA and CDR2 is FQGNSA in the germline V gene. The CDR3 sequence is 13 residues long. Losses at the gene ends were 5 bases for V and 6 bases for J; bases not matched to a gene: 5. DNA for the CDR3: TGTGCCAGCAGCCTGACAGGGGTCGATGGCTACACCTTC. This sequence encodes CASSLTGVDGYTF.

CDR3 nucleotide sequence: TGTGCCAGCAGCCTAAGTGGAGGTCAGCCCCAGCATTTT. This translates into CASSLSGGQPQHF. This rearrangement joins TRBV7-2 to TRBJ1-5, with D hard to call. This CDR3 region has 13 residues. Per the germline V gene, CDR1 is SGHTA and CDR2 is FQGNSA. V was clipped by 5 bases and J by 6 bases, with 11 bases between them.

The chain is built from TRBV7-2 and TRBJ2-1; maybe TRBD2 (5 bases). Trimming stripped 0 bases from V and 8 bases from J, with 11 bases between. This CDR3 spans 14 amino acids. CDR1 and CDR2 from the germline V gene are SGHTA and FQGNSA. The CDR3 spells CASSLALGRYEQFF. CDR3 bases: TGTGCCAGCAGCTTAGCGCTAGGGAGATATGAGCAGTTCTTC.

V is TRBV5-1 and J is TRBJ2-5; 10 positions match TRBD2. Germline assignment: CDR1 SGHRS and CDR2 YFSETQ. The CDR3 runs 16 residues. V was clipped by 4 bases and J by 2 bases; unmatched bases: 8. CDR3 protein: CASSGGLADSQETQYF. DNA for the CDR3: TGCGCCAGCAGCGGCGGACTAGCGGACTCACAAGAGACCCAGTACTTC.

The CDR3 is CASSPLEGTGETQYF. The CDR3, as DNA: TGTGCCAGCAGCCCCCTGGAGGGGACAGGGGAGACCCAGTACTTC. The chain recombines TRBV7-9 with TRBJ2-5, with 9 bases lining up with TRBD1. V lost 5 bases to trimming and J lost 5 bases; unmatched junction nucleotides: 9. CDR3 length: 15 amino acids. CDR1 SEHNR and CDR2 FQNEAQ come from the germline V gene (reference sequence).

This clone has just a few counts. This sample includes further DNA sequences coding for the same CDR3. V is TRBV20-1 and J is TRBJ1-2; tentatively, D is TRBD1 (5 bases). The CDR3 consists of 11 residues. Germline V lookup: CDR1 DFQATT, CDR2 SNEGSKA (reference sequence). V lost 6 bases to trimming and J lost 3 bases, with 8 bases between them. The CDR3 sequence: CSATRDYGYTF. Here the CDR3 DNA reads TGCAGTGCGACCAGGGACTATGGCTACACCTTC.

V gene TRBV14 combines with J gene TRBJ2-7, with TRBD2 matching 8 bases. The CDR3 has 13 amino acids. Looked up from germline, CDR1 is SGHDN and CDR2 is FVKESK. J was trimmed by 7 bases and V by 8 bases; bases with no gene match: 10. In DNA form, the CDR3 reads TGTGCCAGCGGGCCGGGACTAGTGGAAGAGCAGTACTTC. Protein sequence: CASGPGLVEEQYF. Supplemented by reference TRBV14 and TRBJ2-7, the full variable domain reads EAGVTQFPSHSVIEKGQTVTLRCDPISGHDNLYWYRRVMGKEIKFLLHFVKESKQDESGMPNNRFLAERTGGTYSTLKVQPAELEDSGVYFCASGPGLVEEQYFGPGTRLTVT.

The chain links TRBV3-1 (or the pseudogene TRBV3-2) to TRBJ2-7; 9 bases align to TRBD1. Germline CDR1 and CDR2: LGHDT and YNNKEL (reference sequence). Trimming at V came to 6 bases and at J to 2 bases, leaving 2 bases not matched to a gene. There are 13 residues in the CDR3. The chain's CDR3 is CASRGQGPYEQYF. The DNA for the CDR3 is TGTGCCAGCAGAGGACAGGGGCCCTACGAGCAGTACTTC.

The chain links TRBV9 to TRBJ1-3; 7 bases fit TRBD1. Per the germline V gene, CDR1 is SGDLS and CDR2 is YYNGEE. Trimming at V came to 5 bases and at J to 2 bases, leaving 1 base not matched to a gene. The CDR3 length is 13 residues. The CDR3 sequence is CASRGTAGNTIYF. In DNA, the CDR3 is TGTGCCAGCAGGGGGACAGCTGGAAACACCATATATTTT.

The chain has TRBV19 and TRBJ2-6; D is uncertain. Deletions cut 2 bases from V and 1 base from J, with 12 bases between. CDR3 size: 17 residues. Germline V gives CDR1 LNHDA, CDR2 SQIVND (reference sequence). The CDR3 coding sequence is TGTGCCAGTAGTATATTTAGTGGGCTATCTGGGGCCAACGTCCTGACTTTC. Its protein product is CASSIFSGLSGANVLTF.

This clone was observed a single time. In DNA form, the CDR3 reads TGTGCCAGCGCCGGGGACAGCTCCTACGAGCAGTACTTC. Translated: CASAGDSSYEQYF. This chain connects TRBV19 to TRBJ2-7, with 7 nucleotides matching TRBD1. The J segment lost 0 bases and the V segment lost 9 bases, leaving 5 bases of the junction unmatched. CDR1 LNHDA and CDR2 SQIVND come from the germline V gene (reference sequence). The CDR3 runs to 13 residues. The whole variable domain, filled in from reference TRBV19 and TRBJ2-7, reads DGGITQSPKYLFRKEGQNVTLSCEQNLNHDAMYWYRQDPGQGLRLIYYSQIVNDFQKGDIAEGYSVSREKKESFPLTVTSAQKNPTAFYLCASAGDSSYEQYFGPGTRLTVT.

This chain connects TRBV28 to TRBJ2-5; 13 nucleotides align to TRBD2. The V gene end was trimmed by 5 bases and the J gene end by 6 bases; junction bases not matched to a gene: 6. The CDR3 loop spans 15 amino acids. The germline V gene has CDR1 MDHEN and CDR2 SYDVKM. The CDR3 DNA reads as TGTGCCAGCAGTCCGCGGACTAGCGGGAGAAAGACCCAGTACTTC. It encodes CASSPRTSGRKTQYF.

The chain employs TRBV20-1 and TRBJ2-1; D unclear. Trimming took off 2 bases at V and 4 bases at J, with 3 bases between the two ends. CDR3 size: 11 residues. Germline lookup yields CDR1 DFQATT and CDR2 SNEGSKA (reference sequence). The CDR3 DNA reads TGCAGTGCTAGACAATACAATGAGCAGTTCTTC. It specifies CSARQYNEQFF.

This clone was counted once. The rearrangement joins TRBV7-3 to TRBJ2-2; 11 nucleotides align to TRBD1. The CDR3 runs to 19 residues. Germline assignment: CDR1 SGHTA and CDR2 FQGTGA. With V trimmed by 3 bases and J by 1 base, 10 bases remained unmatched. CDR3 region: CASSFPRTGGDLNTGELFF. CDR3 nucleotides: TGTGCCAGCAGCTTTCCCCGGACAGGGGGCGATTTGAACACCGGGGAGCTGTTTTTT.

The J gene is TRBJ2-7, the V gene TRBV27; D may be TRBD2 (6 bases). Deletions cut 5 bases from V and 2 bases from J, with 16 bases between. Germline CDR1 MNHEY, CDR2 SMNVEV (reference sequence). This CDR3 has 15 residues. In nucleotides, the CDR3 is TGTGCCAGCAGTATCCCCGGGACTCCTCCCTACGAGCAGTACTTC. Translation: CASSIPGTPPYEQYF.

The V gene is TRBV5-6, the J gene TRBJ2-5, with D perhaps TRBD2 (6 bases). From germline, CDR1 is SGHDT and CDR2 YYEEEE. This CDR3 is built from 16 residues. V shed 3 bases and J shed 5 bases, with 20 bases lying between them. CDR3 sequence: CASSSEWRGIGETQYF. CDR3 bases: TGTGCCAGCAGCTCGGAGTGGCGCGGGATAGGGGAGACCCAGTACTTC.

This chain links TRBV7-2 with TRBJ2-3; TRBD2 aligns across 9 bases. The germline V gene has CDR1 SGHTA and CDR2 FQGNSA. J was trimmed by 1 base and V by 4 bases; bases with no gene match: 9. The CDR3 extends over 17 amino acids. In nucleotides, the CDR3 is TGTGCCAGCAGCTCCGAATGGCGACTAGCGGGCACAGATACGCAGTATTTT. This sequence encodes CASSSEWRLAGTDTQYF.

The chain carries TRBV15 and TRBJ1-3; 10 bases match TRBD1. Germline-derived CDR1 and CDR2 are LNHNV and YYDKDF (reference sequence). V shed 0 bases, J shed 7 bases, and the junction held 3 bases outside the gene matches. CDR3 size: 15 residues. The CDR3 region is CATSRDLDRGNTIYF. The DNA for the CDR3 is TGTGCCACCAGCAGAGATTTGGACAGGGGGAACACCATATATTTT.

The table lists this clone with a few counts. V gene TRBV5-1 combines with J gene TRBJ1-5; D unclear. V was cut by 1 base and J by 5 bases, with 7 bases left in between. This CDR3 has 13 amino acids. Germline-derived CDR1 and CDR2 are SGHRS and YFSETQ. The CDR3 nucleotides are TGCGCCAGCAGCTTGACCCGGGATCAGCCCCAGCATTTT. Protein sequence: CASSLTRDQPQHF.

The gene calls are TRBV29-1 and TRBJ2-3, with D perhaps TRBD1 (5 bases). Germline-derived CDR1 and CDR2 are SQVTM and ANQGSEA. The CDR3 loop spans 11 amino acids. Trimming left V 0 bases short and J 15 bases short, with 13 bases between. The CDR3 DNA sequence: TGCAGCGTTGAAGATGGGGCAGGGCACTATTTT. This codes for CSVEDGAGHYF.

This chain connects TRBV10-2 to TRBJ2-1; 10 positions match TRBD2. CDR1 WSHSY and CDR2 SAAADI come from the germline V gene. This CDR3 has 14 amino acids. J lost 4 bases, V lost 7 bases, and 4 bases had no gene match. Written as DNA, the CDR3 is TGCGCCAGCAAGCGGGAGGGCCCTTACAATGAGCAGTTCTTC. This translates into CASKREGPYNEQFF.

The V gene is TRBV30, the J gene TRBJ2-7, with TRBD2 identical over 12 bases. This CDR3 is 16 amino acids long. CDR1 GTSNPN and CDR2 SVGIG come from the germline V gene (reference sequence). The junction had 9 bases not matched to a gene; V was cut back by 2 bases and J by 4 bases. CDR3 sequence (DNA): TGTGCCTGGAGTAGCAGGGGGACTAGCGGGTTTTACGAGCAGTACTTC. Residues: CAWSSRGTSGFYEQYF. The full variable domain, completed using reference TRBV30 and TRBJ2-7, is SQTIHQWPATLVQPVGSPLSLECTVEGTSNPNLYWYRQAAGRGLQLLFYSVGIGQISSEVPQNLSASRPQDRQFILSSKKLLLSDSGFYLCAWSSRGTSGFYEQYFGPGTRLTVT.

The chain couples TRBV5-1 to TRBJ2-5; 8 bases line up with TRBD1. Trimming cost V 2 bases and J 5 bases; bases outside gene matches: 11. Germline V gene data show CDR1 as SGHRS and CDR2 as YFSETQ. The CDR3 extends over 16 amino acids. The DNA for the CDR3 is TGCGCCAGCAGCTTTTCTACGGACAGGGTTTGGGAGACCCAGTACTTC. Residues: CASSFSTDRVWETQYF.

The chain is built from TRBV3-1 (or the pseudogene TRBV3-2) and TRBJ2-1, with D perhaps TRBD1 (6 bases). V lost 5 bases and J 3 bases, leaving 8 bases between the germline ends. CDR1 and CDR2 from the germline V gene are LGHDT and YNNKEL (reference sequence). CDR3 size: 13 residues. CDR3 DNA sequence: TGTGCCAGCAGCACAGGGAACTACAATGAGCAGTTCTTC. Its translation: CASSTGNYNEQFF.